This TCR beta chain is from a study of cytomegalovirus exposure and HLA in healthy donors. Overall study context: The 130 or so validation repertoires used a platform that matched the one used for the 500 to 700 first-cohort repertoires, as a later analysis reported. Broader study findings: The dataset shows that most TCR sequences were rare, while some public TCRs occurred in many donors.

Method: immunoSEQ multiplex PCR; TCRdb's copy keeps in-frame clones and lacks some. The data show more than 250,000 clones, less than 95% seen once. This clone was found a few times. Its antigen is as yet unknown. This CDR3 contains 13 residues. The germline V gene has CDR1 SGHRS and CDR2 YFSETQ. Trimming left V 4 bases short and J 3 bases short, with 11 bases between. Sequenced material: PBMCs. The rearrangement links TRBV5-1 to TRBJ2-7, with D uncertain. This TCR derives from a woman in her twenties or thirties in good health and CMV-seronegative. The CDR3 spells CASSHERFYEQYF. The CDR3 DNA is TGCGCCAGCAGCCATGAGAGGTTCTACGAGCAGTACTTC. The whole variable domain, filled in from reference TRBV5-1 and TRBJ2-7, reads KAGVTQTPRYLIKTRGQQVTLSCSPISGHRSVSWYQQTPGQGLQFLFEYFSETQRNKGNFPGRFSGRQFSNSRSEMNVSTLELGDSALYLCASSHERFYEQYFGPGTRLTVT.